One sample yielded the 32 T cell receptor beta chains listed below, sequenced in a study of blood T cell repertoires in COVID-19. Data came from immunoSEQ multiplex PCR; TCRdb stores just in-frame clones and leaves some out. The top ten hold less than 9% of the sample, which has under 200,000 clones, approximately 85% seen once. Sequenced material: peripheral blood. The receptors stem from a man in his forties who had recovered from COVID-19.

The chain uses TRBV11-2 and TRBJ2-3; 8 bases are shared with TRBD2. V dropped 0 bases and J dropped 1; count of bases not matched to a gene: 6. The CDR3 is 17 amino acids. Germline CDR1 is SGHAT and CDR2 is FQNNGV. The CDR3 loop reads CASSLDLELAGTDTQYF. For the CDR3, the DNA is TGTGCCAGCAGCTTAGATCTAGAACTAGCGGGCACAGATACGCAGTATTTT. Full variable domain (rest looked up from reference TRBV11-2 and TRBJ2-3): EAGVAQSPRYKIIEKRQSVAFWCNPISGHATLYWYQQILGQGPKLLIQFQNNGVVDDSQLPKDRFSAERLKGVDSTLKIQPAKLEDSAVYLCASSLDLELAGTDTQYFGPGTRLTVL.

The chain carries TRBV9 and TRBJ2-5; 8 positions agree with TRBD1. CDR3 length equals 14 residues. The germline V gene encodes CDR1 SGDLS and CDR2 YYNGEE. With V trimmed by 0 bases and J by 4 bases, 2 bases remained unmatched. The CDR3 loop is CASSVGGTGETQYF. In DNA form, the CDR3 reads TGTGCCAGCAGCGTAGGAGGGACAGGAGAGACCCAGTACTTC.

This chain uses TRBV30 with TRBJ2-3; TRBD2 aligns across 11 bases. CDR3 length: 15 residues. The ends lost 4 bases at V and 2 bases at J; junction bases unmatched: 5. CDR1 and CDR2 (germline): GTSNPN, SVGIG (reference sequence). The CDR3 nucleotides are TGTGCCTGGACTCTAGCGGGGGGCCCCACAGATACGCAGTATTTT. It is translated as CAWTLAGGPTDTQYF.

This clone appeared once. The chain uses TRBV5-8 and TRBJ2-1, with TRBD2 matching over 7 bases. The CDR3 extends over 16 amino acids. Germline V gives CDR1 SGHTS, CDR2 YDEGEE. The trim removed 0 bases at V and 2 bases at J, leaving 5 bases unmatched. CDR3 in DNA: TGTGCCAGCAGCTTGGTATCTAGCGGAGCCTACAATGAGCAGTTCTTC. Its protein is CASSLVSSGAYNEQFF. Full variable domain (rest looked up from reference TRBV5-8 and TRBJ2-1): EAGVTQSPTHLIKTRGQQATLRCSPISGHTSVYWYQQALGLGLQFLLWYDEGEERNRGNFPPRFSGRQFPNYSSELNVNALELEDSALYLCASSLVSSGAYNEQFFGPGTRLTVL.

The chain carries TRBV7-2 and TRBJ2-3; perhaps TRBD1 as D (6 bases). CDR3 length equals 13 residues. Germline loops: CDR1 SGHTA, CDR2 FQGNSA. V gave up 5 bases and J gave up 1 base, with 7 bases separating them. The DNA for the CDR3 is TGTGCCAGCAGCCAGGGGCGCACAGATACGCAGTATTTT. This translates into CASSQGRTDTQYF.

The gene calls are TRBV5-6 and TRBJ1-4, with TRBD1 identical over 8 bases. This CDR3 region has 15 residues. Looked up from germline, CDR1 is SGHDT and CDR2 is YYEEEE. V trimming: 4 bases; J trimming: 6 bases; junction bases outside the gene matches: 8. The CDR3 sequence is CASSPPGQGHEKLFF. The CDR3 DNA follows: TGTGCCAGCAGCCCACCCGGACAGGGCCATGAAAAACTGTTTTTT. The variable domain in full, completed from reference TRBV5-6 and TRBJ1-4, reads DAGVTQSPTHLIKTRGQQVTLRCSPKSGHDTVSWYQQALGQGPQFIFQYYEEEERQRGNFPDRFSGHQFPNYSSELNVNALLLGDSALYLCASSPPGQGHEKLFFGSGTQLSVL.

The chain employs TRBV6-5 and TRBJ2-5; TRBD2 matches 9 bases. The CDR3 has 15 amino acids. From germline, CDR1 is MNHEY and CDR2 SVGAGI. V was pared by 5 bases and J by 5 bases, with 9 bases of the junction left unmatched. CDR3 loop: CASSLVSGSGETQYF. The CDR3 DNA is TGTGCCAGCAGTCTAGTTAGCGGGAGTGGTGAGACCCAGTACTTC.

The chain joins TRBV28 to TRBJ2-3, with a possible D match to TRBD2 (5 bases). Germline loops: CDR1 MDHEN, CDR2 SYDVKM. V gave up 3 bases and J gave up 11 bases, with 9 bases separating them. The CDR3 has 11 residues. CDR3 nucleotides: TGTGCCAGCAGTTTTCGGGGTGAGCAGTATTTT. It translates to CASSFRGEQYF. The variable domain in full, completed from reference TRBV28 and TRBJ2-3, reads DVKVTQSSRYLVKRTGEKVFLECVQDMDHENMFWYRQDPGLGLRLIYFSYDVKMKEKGDIPEGYSVSREKKERFSLILESASTNQTSMYLCASSFRGEQYFGPGTRLTVL.

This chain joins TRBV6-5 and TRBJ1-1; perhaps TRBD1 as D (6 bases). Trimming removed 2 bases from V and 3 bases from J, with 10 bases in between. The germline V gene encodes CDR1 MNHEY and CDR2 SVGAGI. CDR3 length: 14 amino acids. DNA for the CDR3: TGTGCCAGCAGTTACGCCACAGGGTACACTGAAGCTTTCTTT. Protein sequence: CASSYATGYTEAFF.

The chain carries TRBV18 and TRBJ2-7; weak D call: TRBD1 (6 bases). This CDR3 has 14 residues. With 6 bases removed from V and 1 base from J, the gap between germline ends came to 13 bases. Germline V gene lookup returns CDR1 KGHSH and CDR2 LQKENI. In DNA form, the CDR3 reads TGTGCCAGCTCTCCCCTAGACAGGTCCTACGAGCAGTACTTC. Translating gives CASSPLDRSYEQYF.

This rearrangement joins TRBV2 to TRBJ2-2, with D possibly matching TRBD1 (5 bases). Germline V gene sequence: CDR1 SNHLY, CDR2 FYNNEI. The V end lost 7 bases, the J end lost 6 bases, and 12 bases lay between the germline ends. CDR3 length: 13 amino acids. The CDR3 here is CASIIQAPGELFF. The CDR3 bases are TGTGCCAGCATTATACAGGCCCCCGGGGAGCTGTTTTTT.

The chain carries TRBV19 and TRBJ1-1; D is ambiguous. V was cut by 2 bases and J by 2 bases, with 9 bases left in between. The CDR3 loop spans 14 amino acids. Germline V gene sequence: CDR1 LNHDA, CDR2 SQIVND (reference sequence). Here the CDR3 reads CASSILNGNTEAFF. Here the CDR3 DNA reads TGTGCCAGTAGTATACTAAACGGTAACACTGAAGCTTTCTTT.

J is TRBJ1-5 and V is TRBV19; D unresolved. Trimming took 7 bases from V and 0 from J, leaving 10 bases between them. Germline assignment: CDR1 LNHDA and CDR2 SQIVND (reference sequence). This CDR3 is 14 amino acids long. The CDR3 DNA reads TGTGCCAGTAAGTCGGGGTATAGCAATCAGCCCCAGCATTTT. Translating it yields CASKSGYSNQPQHF.

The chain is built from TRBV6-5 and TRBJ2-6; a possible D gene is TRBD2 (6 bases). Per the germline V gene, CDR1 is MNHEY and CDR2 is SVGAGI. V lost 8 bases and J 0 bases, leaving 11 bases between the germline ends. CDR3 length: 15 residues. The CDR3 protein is CASGGSSSGANVLTF. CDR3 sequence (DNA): TGTGCCAGCGGGGGGTCGAGCTCTGGGGCCAACGTCCTGACTTTC.

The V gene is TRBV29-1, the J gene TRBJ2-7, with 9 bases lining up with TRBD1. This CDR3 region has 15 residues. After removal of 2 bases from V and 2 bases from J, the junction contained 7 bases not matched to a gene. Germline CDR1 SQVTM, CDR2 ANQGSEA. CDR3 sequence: CSVEPPGTGTYEQYF. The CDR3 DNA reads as TGCAGCGTTGAACCACCGGGGACAGGGACCTACGAGCAGTACTTC.

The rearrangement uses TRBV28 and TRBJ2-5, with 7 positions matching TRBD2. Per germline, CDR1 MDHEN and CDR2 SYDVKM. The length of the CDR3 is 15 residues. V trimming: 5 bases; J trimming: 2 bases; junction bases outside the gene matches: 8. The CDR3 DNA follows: TGTGCCAGCAGTCCGGGACCCGGGGGGCAAGAGACCCAGTACTTC. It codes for CASSPGPGGQETQYF. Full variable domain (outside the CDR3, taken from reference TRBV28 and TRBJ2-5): DVKVTQSSRYLVKRTGEKVFLECVQDMDHENMFWYRQDPGLGLRLIYFSYDVKMKEKGDIPEGYSVSREKKERFSLILESASTNQTSMYLCASSPGPGGQETQYFGPGTRLLVL.

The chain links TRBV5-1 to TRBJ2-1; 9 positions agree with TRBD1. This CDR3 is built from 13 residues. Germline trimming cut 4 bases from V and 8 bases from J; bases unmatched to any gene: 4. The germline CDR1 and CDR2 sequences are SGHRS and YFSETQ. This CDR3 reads CASSLDRGDEQFF. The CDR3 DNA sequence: TGCGCCAGCAGCCTGGACAGGGGTGATGAGCAGTTCTTC.

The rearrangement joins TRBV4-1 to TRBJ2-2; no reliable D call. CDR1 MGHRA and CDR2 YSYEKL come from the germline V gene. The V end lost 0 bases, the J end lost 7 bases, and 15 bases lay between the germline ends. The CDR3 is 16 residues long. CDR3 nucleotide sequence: TGCGCCAGCAGCCAAGATAGTCTGATTCGGGTCGGGGAGCTGTTTTTT. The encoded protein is CASSQDSLIRVGELFF.

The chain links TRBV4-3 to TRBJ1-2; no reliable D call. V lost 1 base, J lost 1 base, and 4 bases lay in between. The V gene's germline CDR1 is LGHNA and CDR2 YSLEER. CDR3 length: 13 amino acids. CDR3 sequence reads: CASSQAVNYGYTF. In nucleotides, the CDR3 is TGCGCCAGCAGCCAAGCCGTTAACTATGGCTACACCTTC.

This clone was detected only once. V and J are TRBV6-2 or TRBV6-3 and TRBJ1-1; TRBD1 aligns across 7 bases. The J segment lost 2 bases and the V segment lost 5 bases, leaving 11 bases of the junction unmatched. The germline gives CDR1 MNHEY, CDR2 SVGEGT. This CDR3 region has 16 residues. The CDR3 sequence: CASSLWTGTANTEAFF. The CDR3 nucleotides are TGTGCCAGCAGTCTTTGGACCGGGACAGCTAACACTGAAGCTTTCTTT.

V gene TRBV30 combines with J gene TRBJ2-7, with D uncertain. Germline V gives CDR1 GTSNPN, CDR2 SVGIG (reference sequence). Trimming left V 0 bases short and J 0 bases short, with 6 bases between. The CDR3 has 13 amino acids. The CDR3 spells CAWSVGFSYEQYF. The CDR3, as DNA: TGTGCCTGGAGTGTCGGTTTCTCCTACGAGCAGTACTTC.

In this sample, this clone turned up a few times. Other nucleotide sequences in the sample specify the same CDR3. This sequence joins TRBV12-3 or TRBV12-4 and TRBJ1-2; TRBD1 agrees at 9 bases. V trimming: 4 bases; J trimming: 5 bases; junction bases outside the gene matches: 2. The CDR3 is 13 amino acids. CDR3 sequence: CASSSGQGYGYTF. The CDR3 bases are TGTGCCAGCAGTTCAGGACAGGGGTATGGCTACACCTTC.

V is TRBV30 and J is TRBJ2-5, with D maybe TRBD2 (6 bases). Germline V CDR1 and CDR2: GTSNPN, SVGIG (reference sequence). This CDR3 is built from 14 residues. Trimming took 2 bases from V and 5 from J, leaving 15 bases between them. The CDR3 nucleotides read TGTGCCTGGAGTTGGCAGGGAGGTTGGGAGACCCAGTACTTC. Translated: CAWSWQGGWETQYF.

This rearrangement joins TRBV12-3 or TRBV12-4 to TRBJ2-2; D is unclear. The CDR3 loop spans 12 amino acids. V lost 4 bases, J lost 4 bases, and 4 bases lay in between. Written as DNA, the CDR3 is TGTGCCAGCAGTTCGGGCACCGGGGAGCTGTTTTTT. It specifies CASSSGTGELFF.

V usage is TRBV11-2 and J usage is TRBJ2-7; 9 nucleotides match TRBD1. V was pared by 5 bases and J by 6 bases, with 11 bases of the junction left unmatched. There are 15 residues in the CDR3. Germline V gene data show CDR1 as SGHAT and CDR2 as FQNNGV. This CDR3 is CASSRGRTGVGEQYF. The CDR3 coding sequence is TGTGCCAGCAGCCGAGGGAGGACAGGGGTTGGCGAGCAGTACTTC.

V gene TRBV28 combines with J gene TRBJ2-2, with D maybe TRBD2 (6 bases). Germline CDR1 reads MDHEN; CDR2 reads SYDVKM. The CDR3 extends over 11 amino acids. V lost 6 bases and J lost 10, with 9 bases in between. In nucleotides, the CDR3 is TGTGCCAGCAGGGGACTTGTGGAGCTGTTTTTT. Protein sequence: CASRGLVELFF.

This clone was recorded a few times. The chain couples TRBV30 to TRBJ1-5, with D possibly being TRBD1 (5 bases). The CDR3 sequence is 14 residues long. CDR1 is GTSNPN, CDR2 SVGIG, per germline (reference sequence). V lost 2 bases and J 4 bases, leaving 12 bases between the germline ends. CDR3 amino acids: CAWSSSGGNQPQHF. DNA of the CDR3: TGTGCCTGGAGTTCCTCGGGGGGAAATCAGCCCCAGCATTTT.

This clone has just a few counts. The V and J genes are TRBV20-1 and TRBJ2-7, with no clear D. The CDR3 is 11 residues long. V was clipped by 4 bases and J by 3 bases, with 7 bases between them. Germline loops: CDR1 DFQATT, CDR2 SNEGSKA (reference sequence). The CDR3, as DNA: TGCAGTGCTACGAGCCGCTACGAGCAGTACTTC. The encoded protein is CSATSRYEQYF.

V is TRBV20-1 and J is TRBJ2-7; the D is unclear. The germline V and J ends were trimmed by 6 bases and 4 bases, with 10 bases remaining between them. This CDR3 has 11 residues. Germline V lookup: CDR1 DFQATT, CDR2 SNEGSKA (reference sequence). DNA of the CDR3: TGCAGTGCCTCCTTACAGTACGAGCAGTACTTC. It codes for CSASLQYEQYF.

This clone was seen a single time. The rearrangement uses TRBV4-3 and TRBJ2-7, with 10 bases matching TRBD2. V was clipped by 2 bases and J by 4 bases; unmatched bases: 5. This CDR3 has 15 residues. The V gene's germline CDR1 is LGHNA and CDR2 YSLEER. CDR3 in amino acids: CASSQSGRATYEQYF. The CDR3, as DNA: TGCGCCAGCAGCCAAAGCGGGAGGGCTACTTACGAGCAGTACTTC.

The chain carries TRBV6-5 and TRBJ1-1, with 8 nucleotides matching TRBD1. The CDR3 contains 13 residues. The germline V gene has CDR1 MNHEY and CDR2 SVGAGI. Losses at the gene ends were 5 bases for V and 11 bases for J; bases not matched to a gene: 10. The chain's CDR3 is CASSTGGRPRAFF. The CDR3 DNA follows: TGTGCCAGCAGTACAGGGGGGCGACCCCGGGCTTTCTTT.

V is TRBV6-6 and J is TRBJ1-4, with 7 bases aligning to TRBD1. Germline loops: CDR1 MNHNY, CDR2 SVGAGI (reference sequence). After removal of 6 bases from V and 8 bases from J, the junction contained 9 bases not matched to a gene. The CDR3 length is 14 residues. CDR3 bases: TGTGCCAGCAGCAACCGACAGGGCGGCGAAAAACTGTTTTTT. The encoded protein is CASSNRQGGEKLFF.